Below are 17 T cell receptor beta chains sequenced from a single sample in a study of shared clonotypes between healthy human individuals. Only in-frame clones appear in the TCRdb table, and some are missing; sequencing was by immunoSEQ multiplex PCR. Of 2 million to 3 million clones in the sample, approximately 93% were seen once. The sample was naive CD4+ T cells from PBMCs. Subset specified: CD45RA+ positively selected. These receptor sequences come from a man between 18 and 35 years old in good health. Some clones in this sample may be carry-over from other donors' samples.

This chain connects TRBV5-4 to TRBJ1-1; D is possibly TRBD1 (5 bases). The CDR3 sequence is 15 residues long. V shed 4 bases and J shed 4 bases, with 17 bases lying between them. Germline values: CDR1 SGHNT, CDR2 YYREEE (reference sequence). The CDR3 sequence is CASSTYSSGGTEAFF. DNA of the CDR3: TGTGCCAGCAGCACATACTCATCCGGGGGCACTGAAGCTTTCTTT.

This chain connects TRBV7-3 to TRBJ1-2, with 8 bases that match TRBD1. Germline trimming cut 5 bases from V and 5 bases from J; bases unmatched to any gene: 10. Germline V gene data show CDR1 as SGHTA and CDR2 as FQGTGA. This CDR3 spans 15 amino acids. CDR3 loop: CASSPKDRGRYGYTF. The CDR3 DNA reads as TGTGCCAGCAGCCCCAAAGACAGGGGCCGATATGGCTACACCTTC.

V gene TRBV5-1 combines with J gene TRBJ2-5, with D possibly being TRBD1 (6 bases). The germline CDR1 and CDR2 sequences are SGHRS and YFSETQ. V was trimmed by 0 bases and J by 2 bases, leaving 14 bases between them. This CDR3 has 16 amino acids. The CDR3 reads CASSLATGTHQETQYF. CDR3 nucleotide sequence: TGCGCCAGCAGCTTGGCCACCGGGACACATCAAGAGACCCAGTACTTC.

The gene calls are TRBV18 and TRBJ2-7; 9 bases fit TRBD1. Germline CDR1 KGHSH, CDR2 LQKENI. Trimming removed 4 bases from V and 4 bases from J; junction bases left unmatched: 11. CDR3 length equals 16 residues. The CDR3 DNA reads TGTGCCAGCTCACATGATGCACGGGACAGGGTGTACGAGCAGTACTTC. Translation: CASSHDARDRVYEQYF.

J is TRBJ2-3 and V is TRBV15, with 8 positions matching TRBD2. Germline CDR1 and CDR2: LNHNV and YYDKDF (reference sequence). V dropped 5 bases and J dropped 3; count of bases not matched to a gene: 4. The length of the CDR3 is 14 residues. In DNA form, the CDR3 reads TGTGCCACCAGCGGCCGGGAGGGGACAGATACGCAGTATTTT. It is translated as CATSGREGTDTQYF.

The gene calls are TRBV5-4 and TRBJ2-6, with 8 bases that match TRBD1. From germline, CDR1 is SGHNT and CDR2 YYREEE (reference sequence). V lost 5 bases to trimming and J lost 0 bases; unmatched junction nucleotides: 7. CDR3 length equals 17 residues. Here the CDR3 reads CASRSDREASGANVLTF. CDR3 sequence (DNA): TGTGCCAGCAGGTCGGACAGGGAGGCCTCTGGGGCCAACGTCCTGACTTTC.

This clone was counted a few times. The chain joins TRBV28 to TRBJ1-1; no reliable D call. Germline loops: CDR1 MDHEN, CDR2 SYDVKM. This CDR3 spans 15 amino acids. Trimming pared 4 bases from V and 1 base from J, leaving 13 bases between. DNA of the CDR3: TGTGCCAGCAGTTCGGGCAGCCTGCCGAACACTGAAGCTTTCTTT. Protein product: CASSSGSLPNTEAFF.

The chain combines TRBV29-1 with TRBJ2-7; tentative D call: TRBD1 (5 bases). The CDR3 runs to 14 residues. V was clipped by 6 bases and J by 0 bases, with 15 bases between them. Germline assignment: CDR1 SQVTM and CDR2 ANQGSEA. CDR3 region: CSVRVGLSSYEQYF. The CDR3 region has the DNA TGCAGCGTGAGAGTGGGGCTGAGCTCCTACGAGCAGTACTTC.

The gene calls are TRBV7-2 and TRBJ1-5; D not resolved. The ends were cut back, 2 bases at V and 4 bases at J, with 15 bases in the middle. Germline V gene sequence: CDR1 SGHTA, CDR2 FQGNSA. The CDR3 spans 16 residues. The CDR3 coding sequence is TGTGCCAGCAGCTTACGATTCTCCCAAATTAATCAGCCCCAGCATTTT. It yields the protein CASSLRFSQINQPQHF.

In its sample, this clone was seen once. The sample carries other DNA sequences with the same CDR3. The gene calls are TRBV28 and TRBJ1-2; TRBD1 matches 9 bases. The CDR3 totals 14 residues. Looked up from germline, CDR1 is MDHEN and CDR2 is SYDVKM. Trimming took 5 bases from V and 2 from J; bases not matched to a gene: 3. CDR3 bases: TGTGCCAGCAGTCCAGGACAGGGGAACTATGGCTACACCTTC. It is translated as CASSPGQGNYGYTF.

The chain couples TRBV5-4 to TRBJ2-2; the D gene is possibly TRBD1 (6 bases). Germline CDR1 SGHNT, CDR2 YYREEE (reference sequence). V lost 5 bases, J lost 0 bases, and 11 bases lay in between. This CDR3 is built from 15 residues. The CDR3 spells CASRKGVSNTGELFF. CDR3 in DNA: TGTGCCAGCAGAAAGGGGGTGTCGAACACCGGGGAGCTGTTTTTT.

The chain links TRBV25-1 to TRBJ1-2; the D is unclear. Per germline, CDR1 MGHDK and CDR2 SYGVNS. The V and J ends lost 2 bases and 6 bases respectively, with 13 bases between them. This CDR3 is 14 amino acids long. The CDR3 nucleotides are TGTGCCAGCAGTGAAAGCGGCAGTTGGGATGGCTACACCTTC. Translated: CASSESGSWDGYTF.

This chain links TRBV11-2 with TRBJ2-5; D is unresolved. Trimming stripped 5 bases from V and 2 bases from J, with 12 bases between. This CDR3 has 14 amino acids. Germline assignment: CDR1 SGHAT and CDR2 FQNNGV. CDR3 region: CASSPSPFQETQYF. The CDR3 nucleotides are TGTGCCAGCAGCCCCTCCCCCTTTCAAGAGACCCAGTACTTC.

This rearrangement joins TRBV28 to TRBJ2-7; D is unclear. CDR1 is MDHEN and CDR2 is SYDVKM in the germline V gene. V lost 3 bases to trimming and J lost 2 bases, with 14 bases between them. There are 15 residues in the CDR3. CDR3 nucleotide sequence: TGTGCCAGCAGTTTGAGTTTCGGAGAAACCTACGAGCAGTACTTC. Translating gives CASSLSFGETYEQYF.

V is TRBV7-9 and J is TRBJ1-4; D is unresolved. This CDR3 is built from 15 residues. Germline V gene lookup returns CDR1 SEHNR and CDR2 FQNEAQ (reference sequence). The ends were cut back, 1 base at V and 6 bases at J, with 12 bases in the middle. CDR3 nucleotide sequence: TGTGCCAGCAGCTTAGTTGGGGTGTACGATGAAAAACTGTTTTTT. Translated, it gives CASSLVGVYDEKLFF. Combining the CDR3 with reference TRBV7-9 and TRBJ1-4 gives the whole variable domain DTGVSQNPRHKITKRGQNVTFRCDPISEHNRLYWYRQTLGQGPEFLTYFQNEAQLEKSRLLSDRFSAERPKGSFSTLEIQRTEQGDSAMYLCASSLVGVYDEKLFFGSGTQLSVL.

This sequence joins TRBV5-1 and TRBJ2-7, with D perhaps given as TRBD1 or TRBD2 (5 bases each). V was trimmed by 4 bases and J by 3 bases, leaving 20 bases between them. The length of the CDR3 is 16 residues. CDR1 and CDR2 (germline): SGHRS, YFSETQ. For the CDR3, the DNA is TGCGCCAGCAGCCGCGCCGGAGGAGACAGCCACTACGAGCAGTACTTC. It is translated as CASSRAGGDSHYEQYF.

J is TRBJ2-3 and V is TRBV5-1; a possible D gene is TRBD2 (6 bases). V lost 0 bases to trimming and J lost 3 bases, with 14 bases between them. CDR3 length: 16 amino acids. Germline V CDR1 and CDR2: SGHRS, YFSETQ. This CDR3 is CASSLVPGLRTDTQYF. CDR3 bases: TGCGCCAGCAGCTTGGTACCGGGACTTCGGACAGATACGCAGTATTTT.